These 17 T cell receptor beta chains share one sample of origin, sequenced in a study of shared clonotypes between healthy human individuals. Method: immunoSEQ multiplex PCR; TCRdb's copy keeps in-frame clones and lacks some. The data show some 1.5 million clones, with roughly 96% seen just once and 1% to 1.5% held by the top ten. Input material: naive CD4+ T cells sorted from blood. Regarding subset: CD45RA+ positively selected. The receptors were sampled from a man aged 25-40 years in good health.

The chain uses TRBV5-4 and TRBJ2-1; TRBD2 agrees at 9 bases. Germline V CDR1 and CDR2: SGHNT, YYREEE (reference sequence). There are 13 residues in the CDR3. V shed 4 bases, J shed 7 bases, and the junction held 3 bases outside the gene matches. CDR3 in DNA: TGTGCCAGCAGCCGTAGCGGGAGTAATGAGCAGTTCTTC. It is translated as CASSRSGSNEQFF.

The V call is TRBV29-1, the J call TRBJ1-5; 9 nucleotides align to TRBD1. This CDR3 region has 14 residues. With V trimmed by 6 bases and J by 5 bases, 8 bases remained unmatched. Germline V lookup: CDR1 SQVTM, CDR2 ANQGSEA. CDR3 nucleotides: TGCAGCGTACCGGGACAGGGAGGGGATCAGCCCCAGCATTTT. Residues: CSVPGQGGDQPQHF. The variable domain in full, with the rest retrieved from reference TRBV29-1 and TRBJ1-5, is SAVISQKPSRDICQRGTSLTIQCQVDSQVTMMFWYRQQPGQSLTLIATANQGSEATYESGFVIDKFPISRPNLTFSTLTVSNMSPEDSSIYLCSVPGQGGDQPQHFGDGTRLSIL.

Comments on this clone: Other DNA sequences of this sample code for an identical CDR3. The V and J genes are TRBV5-1 and TRBJ1-1; TRBD1 agrees at 9 bases. CDR1 is SGHRS, CDR2 YFSETQ, per germline. Unmatched junction bases numbered 1, after V lost 2 bases and J lost 2 bases. This CDR3 comprises 14 residues. CDR3: CASSLQGANTEAFF. The CDR3 DNA is TGCGCCAGCAGCTTACAGGGGGCAAACACTGAAGCTTTCTTT.

The rearrangement uses TRBV5-1 and TRBJ1-2; 7 bases match TRBD1. Germline assignment: CDR1 SGHRS and CDR2 YFSETQ. This CDR3 spans 14 amino acids. J lost 3 bases, V lost 4 bases, and 6 bases had no gene match. CDR3 sequence reads: CASSPRDSDYGYTF. Here the CDR3 DNA reads TGCGCCAGCAGCCCTCGGGACAGCGACTATGGCTACACCTTC.

The chain employs TRBV18 and TRBJ2-1; 8 nucleotides match TRBD2. V gave up 0 bases and J gave up 3 bases; unmatched junction bases: 7. The germline gives CDR1 KGHSH, CDR2 LQKENI. The CDR3 spans 17 residues. As DNA, the CDR3 is TGTGCCAGCTCACCACCGAGGAGCGGGGGTCTCTACAATGAGCAGTTCTTC. It translates to CASSPPRSGGLYNEQFF.

The rearrangement links TRBV7-3 to TRBJ2-3; TRBD2 matches 12 bases. CDR3 length equals 16 residues. V lost 5 bases to trimming and J lost 4 bases; unmatched junction nucleotides: 7. The germline V gene encodes CDR1 SGHTA and CDR2 FQGTGA. For the CDR3, the DNA is TGTGCCAGCAGCCTACGACTAGCGGGAGAATCAGATACGCAGTATTTT. It codes for CASSLRLAGESDTQYF.

The rearrangement joins TRBV2 to TRBJ2-5; no clear D gene. The CDR3 consists of 12 residues. V was clipped by 8 bases and J by 4 bases, with 11 bases between them. Germline lookup yields CDR1 SNHLY and CDR2 FYNNEI. The CDR3 sequence is CASSERGETQYF. CDR3 coding DNA: TGTGCCAGCTCCGAGCGTGGAGAGACCCAGTACTTC.

V gene TRBV7-9 combines with J gene TRBJ1-2; D unclear. The CDR3 loop spans 14 amino acids. The V end lost 3 bases, the J end lost 3 bases, and 11 bases lay between the germline ends. Germline CDR1 reads SEHNR; CDR2 reads FQNEAQ (reference sequence). This CDR3 reads CASSLDLLDYGYTF. The DNA for the CDR3 is TGTGCCAGCAGCTTGGATCTTCTTGACTATGGCTACACCTTC.

The gene calls are TRBV9 and TRBJ2-1; maybe TRBD2 (6 bases). This CDR3 contains 16 residues. The germline V and J ends were trimmed by 0 bases and 3 bases, with 13 bases remaining between them. In germline, CDR1 is SGDLS, CDR2 YYNGEE. The CDR3 DNA sequence: TGTGCCAGCAGCGTAGGGGGCGGGGTGGGCTACAATGAGCAGTTCTTC. Amino acid sequence: CASSVGGGVGYNEQFF.

V usage is TRBV28 and J usage is TRBJ2-1, with 9 positions matching TRBD1. The germline gives CDR1 MDHEN, CDR2 SYDVKM. This CDR3 region has 15 residues. Trimming cost V 2 bases and J 4 bases; bases outside gene matches: 3. DNA of the CDR3: TGTGCCAGCAGTTTAACAGGGGGCTGGTACAATGAGCAGTTCTTC. Its translation is CASSLTGGWYNEQFF.

J is TRBJ2-7 and V is TRBV5-5; 11 bases match TRBD2. The CDR3 spans 14 residues. Looked up from germline, CDR1 is SGHKS and CDR2 is YYEKEE (reference sequence). The ends lost 4 bases at V and 3 bases at J; junction bases unmatched: 3. The CDR3 spells CASSGTSGIYEQYF. Here the CDR3 DNA reads TGTGCCAGCAGCGGGACTAGCGGAATCTACGAGCAGTACTTC.

J is TRBJ1-5 and V is TRBV7-9; 7 bases match TRBD1. The V gene's germline CDR1 is SEHNR and CDR2 FQNEAQ (reference sequence). Trimming took 4 bases from V and 1 from J; bases not matched to a gene: 7. This CDR3 spans 16 amino acids. CDR3 protein: CASSSVGQPSNQPQHF. In DNA form, the CDR3 reads TGTGCCAGCAGCTCAGTGGGACAGCCGAGCAATCAGCCCCAGCATTTT.

The chain uses TRBV9 and TRBJ2-2; 7 positions agree with TRBD2. Germline V gene sequence: CDR1 SGDLS, CDR2 YYNGEE. V shed 0 bases and J 4 bases; nucleotides not matched to a gene: 6. This CDR3 is 16 amino acids long. Here the CDR3 reads CASSVGSWGGTGELFF. The CDR3 DNA follows: TGTGCCAGCAGCGTAGGGTCCTGGGGGGGCACCGGGGAGCTGTTTTTT.

This clone appeared a single time. Distinct nucleotide sequences in the sample also encode this CDR3. V usage is TRBV7-9 and J usage is TRBJ2-7; the D gene is possibly TRBD2 (6 bases). This CDR3 region has 14 residues. Germline CDR1 and CDR2: SEHNR and FQNEAQ (reference sequence). The ends were cut back, 3 bases at V and 0 bases at J, with 9 bases in the middle. The CDR3 spells CASSFGGASYEQYF. DNA for the CDR3: TGTGCCAGCAGCTTTGGCGGGGCCTCCTACGAGCAGTACTTC. Full variable domain (rest looked up from reference TRBV7-9 and TRBJ2-7): DTGVSQNPRHKITKRGQNVTFRCDPISEHNRLYWYRQTLGQGPEFLTYFQNEAQLEKSRLLSDRFSAERPKGSFSTLEIQRTEQGDSAMYLCASSFGGASYEQYFGPGTRLTVT.

This chain uses TRBV5-1 with TRBJ2-4; D is uncertain. The CDR3 covers 13 residues. Germline V gene sequence: CDR1 SGHRS, CDR2 YFSETQ. Trimming stripped 0 bases from V and 15 bases from J, with 16 bases between. This CDR3 reads CASSLDSFSSRYF. The CDR3 bases are TGCGCCAGCAGCTTGGACTCGTTTTCCAGTAGGTACTTC.

V and J are TRBV12-5 and TRBJ2-5; TRBD2 agrees at 13 bases. The germline V gene encodes CDR1 LGHNT and CDR2 FRNRAP. The CDR3 is 17 residues long. After removal of 2 bases from V and 5 bases from J, the junction contained 8 bases not matched to a gene. The CDR3 coding sequence is TGTGCTAGTGGTTTGAAGCGACTAGCGGGAGGCCCTGAGACCCAGTACTTC. This encodes CASGLKRLAGGPETQYF.

This clone appeared once. V usage is TRBV6-1 and J usage is TRBJ2-7, with TRBD1 matching 7 bases. With V trimmed by 8 bases and J by 1 base, 8 bases remained unmatched. The germline V gene has CDR1 MNHNS and CDR2 SASEGT. The CDR3 is 14 residues long. CDR3 loop: CASGSQTGSYEQYF. Written as DNA, the CDR3 is TGTGCCAGCGGCTCCCAGACAGGGTCCTACGAGCAGTACTTC.